This entry describes one T cell receptor beta chain. Antigen: not known. Second doses that came at about 4 or about 12 weeks were put together. The data originate from a study of T cell responses to AZD1222 COVID-19 vaccine. The CDR3 runs 15 residues. Trimming left V 7 bases short and J 2 bases short, with 17 bases between. Germline V gene data show CDR1 as SEHNR and CDR2 as FQNEAQ (reference sequence). General study points: Reportedly, nearly half of unique spike TCRs recognized epitopes outside B.1.351/B.1.1.7 mutations. At baseline, seropositivity was found in only a handful of AZD1222 recipients.

The method was immunoSEQ multiplex PCR; TCRdb's version includes in-frame clones alone and lacks a portion of them. The table lists approximately 170,000 clones, roughly 87% of them singletons, with over 1% in the top ten. The sample in question was peripheral blood, obtained 28 days after the second AZD1222 dose. This chain joins TRBV7-9 and TRBJ2-5; possible D gene TRBD2, 5 bases. This receptor was identified in an adult who received the AZD1222 COVID-19 vaccine. CDR3 DNA sequence: TGTGCCAGCACCCCCAGTCGCGGGCGGCAAGAGACCCAGTACTTC. Protein product: CASTPSRGRQETQYF.